This TCR beta chain was found in a study of cytomegalovirus exposure and HLA in healthy donors. Notes on this clone: The antigen is not known.

Study results and limitations: Among immune exposure information, only CMV serostatus was available. Earlier analysis looked at TCR beta V segments, and most were productive about 87% or about 30% of the time.

The germline V gene encodes CDR1 LNHDA and CDR2 SQIVND (reference sequence). The length of the CDR3 is 13 residues. V lost 4 bases and J 9 bases, leaving 13 bases between the germline ends. A multiplex PCR was run with 60 Vbeta primers and 13 Jbeta primers. TCRdb keeps only in-frame clones here, not all; method: immunoSEQ multiplex PCR. Of 200,000 to 250,000 clones in the sample, around nine tenths were seen once. The rearrangement joins TRBV19 to TRBJ2-1; possibly TRBD2 for D (5 bases). The sample comprised PBMCs. The TCR sequence derives from a woman between 18 and 30 years old in good health and CMV-seronegative. This chain's CDR3 is CASSTGVRSEQFF. CDR3 nucleotide sequence: TGTGCCAGTAGTACCGGGGTACGGAGTGAGCAGTTCTTC. The whole variable domain, remainder taken from reference TRBV19 and TRBJ2-1, is DGGITQSPKYLFRKEGQNVTLSCEQNLNHDAMYWYRQDPGQGLRLIYYSQIVNDFQKGDIAEGYSVSREKKESFPLTVTSAQKNPTAFYLCASSTGVRSEQFFGPGTRLTVL.